The clone carrying this TCR beta chain was seen a few times. Its antigen is currently unknown. Of the isolated RNA, all was reverse transcribed, and so the sequenced material was expressed TCRB transcripts. Using immunoSEQ multiplex PCR, the repertoire was profiled, and TCRdb retains in-frame clones only, with some absent. The sample has about 660,000 clones; more than 12% are singletons. Germline CDR1 and CDR2: SGHNT and YYREEE (reference sequence). CDR3 size: 17 residues. Between the trimmed V and J ends, which lost 2 bases and 0 bases, there was a span of 16 bases. The data were taken from a study of beta chain features in type 1 diabetes. General study findings and limits: For Type 1 diabetes patients, all four CD4+ subsets carried TCRB CDR3s that were moderately but significantly shorter.

Source material: naive CD4+ T cells from blood. The chain recombines TRBV5-4 with TRBJ2-3, with D perhaps TRBD2 (6 bases). This sequence originates from a man younger than 30 with type 1 diabetes. CDR3 amino acids: CASSFPPAGPSTDTQYF. Written as DNA, the CDR3 is TGTGCCAGCAGCTTTCCCCCGGCGGGACCTAGCACAGATACGCAGTATTTT.